The 7 T cell receptor beta chains given below trace back to one sample, sequenced in a study of blood T cell repertoires in COVID-19. Sequencing was performed with immunoSEQ multiplex PCR; in TCRdb, only in-frame clones are kept and a portion is missing. Of about 200,000 clones listed, more than 85% are singletons. Sequenced material: peripheral blood. These receptor sequences come from a woman aged 45-59 years with COVID-19, enrolled during active disease.

The chain is built from TRBV7-2 and TRBJ1-2; 9 bases fit TRBD1. The germline gives CDR1 SGHTA, CDR2 FQGNSA. After removal of 5 bases from V and 3 bases from J, the junction contained 4 bases not matched to a gene. This CDR3 is built from 14 residues. The CDR3 DNA is TGTGCCAGCAGCCTGGGACAGGGCCACTATGGCTACACCTTC. Protein sequence: CASSLGQGHYGYTF.

The CDR3 DNA reads as TGTGCCAGCAGCCGCGGTACAGGGGGCTACACGGCTTTCTTT. Translation gives CASSRGTGGYTAFF. The chain uses TRBV7-9 and TRBJ1-1; TRBD1 matches at 9 bases. Germline assignment: CDR1 SEHNR and CDR2 FQNEAQ (reference sequence). The CDR3 runs to 14 residues. V shed 5 bases and J 11 bases; nucleotides not matched to a gene: 12.

The chain couples TRBV18 to TRBJ2-3; 8 bases agree with TRBD1. The germline CDR1 and CDR2 sequences are KGHSH and LQKENI. The CDR3 consists of 16 residues. With V trimmed by 1 base and J by 2 bases, 5 bases remained unmatched. CDR3 amino acids: CASSPRTGMNTDTQYF. CDR3 in DNA: TGTGCCAGCTCACCACGGACAGGGATGAACACAGATACGCAGTATTTT.

The chain combines TRBV19 with TRBJ2-3; D unresolved. The CDR3 extends over 14 amino acids. The germline CDR1 and CDR2 sequences are LNHDA and SQIVND (reference sequence). The germline V and J ends were trimmed by 7 bases and 3 bases, with 14 bases remaining between them. The CDR3 loop reads CASTRLDGTDTQYF. The CDR3 DNA reads TGTGCCAGTACCCGGTTAGACGGGACAGATACGCAGTATTTT.

This CDR3 reads CSVGDRAYEQFF. CDR3 in DNA: TGCAGCGTTGGGGACAGGGCGTATGAGCAGTTCTTC. The chain uses TRBV29-1 and TRBJ2-1; 9 nucleotides match TRBD1. The V gene end was trimmed by 4 bases and the J gene end by 8 bases; junction bases not matched to a gene: 3. The germline CDR1 and CDR2 sequences are SQVTM and ANQGSEA. The CDR3 spans 12 residues.

The J gene is TRBJ1-5, the V gene TRBV6-2 or TRBV6-3; no reliable D call. Trimming cost V 2 bases and J 0 bases, with 17 bases left between them. CDR3 length equals 18 residues. Germline CDR1 and CDR2: MNHEY and SVGEGT. The CDR3 nucleotides read TGTGCCAGCAGTTACACTCTACACGGCGGAAATAGCAATCAGCCCCAGCATTTT. It codes for CASSYTLHGGNSNQPQHF.

V usage is TRBV6-5 and J usage is TRBJ2-7, with 7 bases lining up with TRBD2. This CDR3 has 13 residues. The germline CDR1 and CDR2 sequences are MNHEY and SVGAGI. The V gene end was trimmed by 8 bases and the J gene end by 0 bases; junction bases not matched to a gene: 4. For the CDR3, the DNA is TGTGCCAGCCGGCGGGGGAGCTCCTACGAGCAGTACGTC. This sequence encodes CASRRGSSYEQYV.